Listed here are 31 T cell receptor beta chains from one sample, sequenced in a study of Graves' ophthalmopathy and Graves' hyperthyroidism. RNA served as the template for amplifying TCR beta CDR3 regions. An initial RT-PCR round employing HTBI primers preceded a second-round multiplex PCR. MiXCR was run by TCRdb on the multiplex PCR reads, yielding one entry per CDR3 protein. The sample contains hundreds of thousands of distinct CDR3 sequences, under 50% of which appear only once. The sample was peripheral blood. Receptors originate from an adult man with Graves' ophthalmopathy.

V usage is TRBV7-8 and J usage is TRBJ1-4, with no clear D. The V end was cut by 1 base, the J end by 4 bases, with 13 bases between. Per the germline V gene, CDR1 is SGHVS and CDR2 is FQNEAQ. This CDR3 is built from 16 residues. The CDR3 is CASSLGGSAGNEKLFF. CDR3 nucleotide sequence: TGTGCCAGCAGCTTAGGGGGTTCGGCTGGTAATGAAAAACTGTTTTTT. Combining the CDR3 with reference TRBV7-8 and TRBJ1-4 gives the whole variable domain GAGVSQSPRYKVAKRGQDVALRCDPISGHVSLFWYQQALGQGPEFLTYFQNEAQLDKSGLPSDRFFAERPEGSVSTLKIQRTQQEDSAVYLCASSLGGSAGNEKLFFGSGTQLSVL.

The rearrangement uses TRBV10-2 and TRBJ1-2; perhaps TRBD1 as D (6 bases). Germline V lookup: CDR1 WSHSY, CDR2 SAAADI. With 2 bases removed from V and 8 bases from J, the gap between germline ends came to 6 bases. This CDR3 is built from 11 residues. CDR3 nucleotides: TGCGCCAGCAGTGAGACAGGGGGCTACACCTTC. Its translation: CASSETGGYTF.

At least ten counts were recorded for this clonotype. CDR3 sequence (DNA): TGTGCCAGCAGCCAACTTCGGGGGCGCGGATCCTACGAGCAGTACTTC. It specifies CASSQLRGRGSYEQYF. The chain combines TRBV14 with TRBJ2-7, with D perhaps given as TRBD1 or TRBD2 (6 bases each). The germline gives CDR1 SGHDN, CDR2 FVKESK. V lost 2 bases, J lost 1 base, and 15 bases lay in between. The CDR3 is 16 amino acids.

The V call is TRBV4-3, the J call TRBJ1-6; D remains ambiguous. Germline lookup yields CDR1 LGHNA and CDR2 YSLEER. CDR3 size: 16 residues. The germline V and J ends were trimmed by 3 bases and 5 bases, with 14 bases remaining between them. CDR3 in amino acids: CASSHVLRTNNSPLHF. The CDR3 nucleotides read TGCGCCAGCAGCCACGTTCTCCGGACGAATAATTCACCCCTCCACTTT.

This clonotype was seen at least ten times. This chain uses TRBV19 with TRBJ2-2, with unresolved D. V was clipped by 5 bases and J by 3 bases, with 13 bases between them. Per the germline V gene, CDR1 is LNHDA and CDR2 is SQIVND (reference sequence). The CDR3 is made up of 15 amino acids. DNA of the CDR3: TGTGCCAGTAGTCCGGGCCGAGGTGACACCGGGGAGCTGTTTTTT. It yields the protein CASSPGRGDTGELFF.

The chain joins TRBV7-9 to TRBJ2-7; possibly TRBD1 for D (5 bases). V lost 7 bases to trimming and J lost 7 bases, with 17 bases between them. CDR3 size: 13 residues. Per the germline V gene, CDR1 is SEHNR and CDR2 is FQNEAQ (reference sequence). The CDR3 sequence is CASTPFGAYEQYF. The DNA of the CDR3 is TGTGCCAGCACCCCATTTGGGGCGTATGAGCAGTACTTC.

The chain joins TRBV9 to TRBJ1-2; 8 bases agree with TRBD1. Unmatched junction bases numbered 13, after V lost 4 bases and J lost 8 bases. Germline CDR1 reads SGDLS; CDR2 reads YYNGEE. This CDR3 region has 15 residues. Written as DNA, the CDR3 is TGTGCCAGCAGCCATCGGACACAGGGGGACTTCGGCTACACCTTC. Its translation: CASSHRTQGDFGYTF.

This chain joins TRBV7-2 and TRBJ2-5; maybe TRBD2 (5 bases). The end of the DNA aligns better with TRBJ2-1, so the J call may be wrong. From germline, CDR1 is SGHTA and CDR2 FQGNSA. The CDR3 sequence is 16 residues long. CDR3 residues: CASSLASSRPDGEQFF. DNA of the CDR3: TGTGCCAGCAGCTTGGCGTCTAGCCGCCCTGATGGGGAGCAGTTCTTC.

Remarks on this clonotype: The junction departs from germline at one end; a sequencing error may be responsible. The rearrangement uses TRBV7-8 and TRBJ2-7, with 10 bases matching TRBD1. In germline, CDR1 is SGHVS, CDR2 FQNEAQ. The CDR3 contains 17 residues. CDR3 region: CASSLRKPGTGDYEQYF. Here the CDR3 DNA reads TGCGCCAGCAGCCTACGAAAACCCGGGACAGGGGACTACGAGCAGTACTTC.

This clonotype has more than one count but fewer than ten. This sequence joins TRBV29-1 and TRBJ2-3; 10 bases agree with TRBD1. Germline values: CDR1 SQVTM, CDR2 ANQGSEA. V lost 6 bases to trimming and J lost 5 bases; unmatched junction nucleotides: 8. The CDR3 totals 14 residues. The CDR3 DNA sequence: TGCAGCGTGGACGACAGGGGGCGTGGAGATACGCAGTATTTT. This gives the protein CSVDDRGRGDTQYF.

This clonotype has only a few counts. The CDR3 nucleotides are TGTGCCAGCAGCAGGGACGTGAGTGGCTACACCTTC. Protein product: CASSRDVSGYTF. The gene calls are TRBV14 and TRBJ1-2; perhaps TRBD1 as D (5 bases). In germline, CDR1 is SGHDN, CDR2 FVKESK. Trimming took 5 bases from V and 7 from J, leaving 11 bases between them. The CDR3 contains 12 residues.

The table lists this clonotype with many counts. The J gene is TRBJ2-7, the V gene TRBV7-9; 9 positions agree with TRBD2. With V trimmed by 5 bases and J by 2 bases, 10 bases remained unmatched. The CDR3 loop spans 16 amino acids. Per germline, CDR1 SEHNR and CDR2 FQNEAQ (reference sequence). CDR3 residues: CASSPSTGTSPYEQYF. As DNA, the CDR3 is TGTGCCAGCAGCCCCTCCACCGGGACTAGCCCCTACGAGCAGTACTTC.

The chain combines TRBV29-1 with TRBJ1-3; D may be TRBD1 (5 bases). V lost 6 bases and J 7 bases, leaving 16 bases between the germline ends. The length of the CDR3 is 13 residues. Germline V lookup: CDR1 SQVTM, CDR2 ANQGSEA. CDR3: CSVYLGGLNTIYF. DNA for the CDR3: TGCAGCGTCTATCTCGGGGGTCTGAACACCATATATTTT.

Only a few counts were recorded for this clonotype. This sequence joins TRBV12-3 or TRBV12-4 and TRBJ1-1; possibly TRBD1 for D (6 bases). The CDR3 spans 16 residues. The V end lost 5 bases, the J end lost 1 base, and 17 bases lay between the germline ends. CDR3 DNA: TGTGCCAGCAGTACCGGGACAAGGGTTCAGAACACTGAAGCTTTCTTT. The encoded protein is CASSTGTRVQNTEAFF.

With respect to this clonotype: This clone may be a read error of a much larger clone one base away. CDR3 loop: CASSIEGKQYF. DNA for the CDR3: TGCGCCAGCAGCATAGAGGGCAAGCAGTACTTC. V is TRBV5-1 and J is TRBJ2-7, with D perhaps matching TRBD2 (5 bases). Germline V gene sequence: CDR1 SGHRS, CDR2 YFSETQ. V was pared by 4 bases and J by 8 bases, with 10 bases between. This CDR3 has 11 amino acids.

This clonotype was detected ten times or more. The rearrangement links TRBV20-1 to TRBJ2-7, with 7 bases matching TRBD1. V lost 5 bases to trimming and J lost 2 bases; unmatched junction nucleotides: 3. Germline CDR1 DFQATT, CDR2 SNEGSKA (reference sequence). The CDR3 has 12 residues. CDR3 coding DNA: TGCAGTGCTCCGGGACAGACCTACGAGCAGTACTTC. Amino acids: CSAPGQTYEQYF.

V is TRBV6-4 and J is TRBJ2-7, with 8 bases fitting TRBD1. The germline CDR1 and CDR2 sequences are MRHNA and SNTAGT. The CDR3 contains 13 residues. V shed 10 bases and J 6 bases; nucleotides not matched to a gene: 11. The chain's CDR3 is CATWGQAPPEQYF. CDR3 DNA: TGTGCCACCTGGGGACAGGCCCCGCCCGAGCAGTACTTC.

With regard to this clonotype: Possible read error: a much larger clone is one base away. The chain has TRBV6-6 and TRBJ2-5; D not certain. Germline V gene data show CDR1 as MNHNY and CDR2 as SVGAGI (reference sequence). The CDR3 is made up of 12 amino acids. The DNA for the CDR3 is TGTGCCGGCAGTTACCAACCTGAGACCCAGTACTTC. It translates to CAGSYQPETQYF.

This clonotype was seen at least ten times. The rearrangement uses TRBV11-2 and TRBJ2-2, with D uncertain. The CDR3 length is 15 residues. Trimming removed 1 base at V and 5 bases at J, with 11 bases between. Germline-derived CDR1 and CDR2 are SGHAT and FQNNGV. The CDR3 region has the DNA TGTGCCAGCAGCTTAGGGGGTCTGTCGACCGGGGAGCTGTTTTTT. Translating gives CASSLGGLSTGELFF.

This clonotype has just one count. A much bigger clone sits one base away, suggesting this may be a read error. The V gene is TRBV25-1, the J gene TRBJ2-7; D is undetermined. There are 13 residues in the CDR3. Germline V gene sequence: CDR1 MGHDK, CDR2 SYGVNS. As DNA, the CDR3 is TGTGGCAGCCAGCTGGGTGACTCCTACGAGCAGTACTTC. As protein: CGSQLGDSYEQYF.

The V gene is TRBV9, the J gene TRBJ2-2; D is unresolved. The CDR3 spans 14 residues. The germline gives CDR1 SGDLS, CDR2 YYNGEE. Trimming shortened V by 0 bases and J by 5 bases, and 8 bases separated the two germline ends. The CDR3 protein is CASSVDGVTGELFF. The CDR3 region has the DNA TGTGCCAGCAGCGTAGACGGCGTAACCGGGGAGCTGTTTTTT. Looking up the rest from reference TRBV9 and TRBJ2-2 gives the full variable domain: DSGVTQTPKHLITATGQRVTLRCSPRSGDLSVYWYQQSLDQGLQFLIQYYNGEERAKGNILERFSAQQFPDLHSELNLSSLELGDSALYFCASSVDGVTGELFFGEGSRLTVL.

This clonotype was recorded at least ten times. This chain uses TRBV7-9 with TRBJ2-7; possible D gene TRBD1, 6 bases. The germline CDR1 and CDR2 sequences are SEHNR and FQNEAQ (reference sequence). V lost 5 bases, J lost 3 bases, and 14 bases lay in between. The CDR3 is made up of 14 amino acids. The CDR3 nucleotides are TGTGCCAGCAGCCCTTGGGACAATAACTACGAGCAGTACTTC. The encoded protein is CASSPWDNNYEQYF. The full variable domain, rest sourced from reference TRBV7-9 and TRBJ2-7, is DTGVSQNPRHKITKRGQNVTFRCDPISEHNRLYWYRQTLGQGPEFLTYFQNEAQLEKSRLLSDRFSAERPKGSFSTLEIQRTEQGDSAMYLCASSPWDNNYEQYFGPGTRLTVT.

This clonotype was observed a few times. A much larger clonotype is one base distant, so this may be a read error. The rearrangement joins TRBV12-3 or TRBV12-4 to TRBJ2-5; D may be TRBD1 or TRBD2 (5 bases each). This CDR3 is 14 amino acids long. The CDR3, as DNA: TGTGCCACCAGTGGGGGACCTCCTGAGGAGGCCCAGTACTTC. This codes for CATSGGPPEEAQYF.

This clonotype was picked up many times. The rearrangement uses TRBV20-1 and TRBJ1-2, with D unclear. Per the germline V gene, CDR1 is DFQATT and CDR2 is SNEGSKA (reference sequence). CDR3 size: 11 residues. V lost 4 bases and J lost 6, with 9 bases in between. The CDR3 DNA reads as TGCAGTGCTACGAAGGAGGATGGCTACACCTTC. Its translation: CSATKEDGYTF.

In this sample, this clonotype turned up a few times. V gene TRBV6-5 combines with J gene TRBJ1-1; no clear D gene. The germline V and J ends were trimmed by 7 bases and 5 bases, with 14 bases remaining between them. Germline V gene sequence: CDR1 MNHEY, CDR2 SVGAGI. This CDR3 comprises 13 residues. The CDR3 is CASTFHGGTEAFF. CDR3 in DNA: TGTGCCAGCACCTTCCACGGAGGGACTGAAGCTTTCTTT.

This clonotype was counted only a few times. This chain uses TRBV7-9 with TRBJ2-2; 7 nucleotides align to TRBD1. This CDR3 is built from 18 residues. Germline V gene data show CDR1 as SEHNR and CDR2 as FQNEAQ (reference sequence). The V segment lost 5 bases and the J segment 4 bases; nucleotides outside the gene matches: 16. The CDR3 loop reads CASSDRPTGPRGTGELFF. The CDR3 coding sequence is TGTGCCAGCAGCGACCGCCCGACAGGGCCTCGCGGCACCGGGGAGCTGTTTTTT.

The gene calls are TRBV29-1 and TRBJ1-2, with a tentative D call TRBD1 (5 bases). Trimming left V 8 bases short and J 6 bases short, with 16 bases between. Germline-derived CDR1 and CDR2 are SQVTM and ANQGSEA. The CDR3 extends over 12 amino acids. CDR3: CSSPRGWDGYTF. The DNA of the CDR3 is TGCAGCAGTCCGAGGGGCTGGGATGGCTACACCTTC.

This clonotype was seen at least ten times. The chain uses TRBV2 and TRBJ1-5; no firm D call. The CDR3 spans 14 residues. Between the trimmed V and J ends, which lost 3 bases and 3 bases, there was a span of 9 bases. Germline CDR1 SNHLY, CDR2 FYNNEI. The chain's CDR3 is CASSEPGYNQPQHF. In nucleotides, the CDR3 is TGTGCCAGCAGTGAGCCAGGCTACAATCAGCCCCAGCATTTT. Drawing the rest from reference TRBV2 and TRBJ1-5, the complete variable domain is EPEVTQTPSHQVTQMGQEVILRCVPISNHLYFYWYRQILGQKVEFLVSFYNNEISEKSEIFDDQFSVERPDGSNFTLKIRSTKLEDSAMYFCASSEPGYNQPQHFGDGTRLSIL.

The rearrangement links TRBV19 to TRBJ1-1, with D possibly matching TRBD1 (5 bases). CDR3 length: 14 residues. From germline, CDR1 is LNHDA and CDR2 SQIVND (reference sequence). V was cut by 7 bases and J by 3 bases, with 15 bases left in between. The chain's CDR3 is CASTPRRGDTEAFF. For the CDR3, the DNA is TGTGCCAGTACCCCACGCCGGGGGGACACTGAAGCTTTCTTT.

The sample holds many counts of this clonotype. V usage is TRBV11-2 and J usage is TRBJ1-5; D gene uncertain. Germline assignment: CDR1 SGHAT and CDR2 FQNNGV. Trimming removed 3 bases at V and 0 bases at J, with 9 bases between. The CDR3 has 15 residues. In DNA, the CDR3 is TGTGCCAGCAGCTTTGGCCCCTATAGCAATCAGCCCCAGCATTTT. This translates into CASSFGPYSNQPQHF. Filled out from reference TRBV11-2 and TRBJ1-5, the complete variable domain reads EAGVAQSPRYKIIEKRQSVAFWCNPISGHATLYWYQQILGQGPKLLIQFQNNGVVDDSQLPKDRFSAERLKGVDSTLKIQPAKLEDSAVYLCASSFGPYSNQPQHFGDGTRLSIL.

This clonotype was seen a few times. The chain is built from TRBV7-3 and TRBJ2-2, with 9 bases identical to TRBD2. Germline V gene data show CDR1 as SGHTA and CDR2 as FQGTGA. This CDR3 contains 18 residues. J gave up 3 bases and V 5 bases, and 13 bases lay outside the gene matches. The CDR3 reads CASSPTSTSGRYTGELFF. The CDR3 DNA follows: TGTGCCAGCAGCCCAACCAGTACTAGCGGGCGATACACCGGGGAGCTGTTTTTT.